A selection of T cell receptor beta chains follows, all from one sample in a study of CD8 T cells in ankylosing spondylitis. One entry per CDR3 protein results from TCRdb running MiXCR on the 5' RACE reads. The repertoire includes around 540,000 distinct CDR3 sequences, about 13% of them detected once, and almost 7% sits in the top ten. What was sequenced was blood, either unsorted or a sorted T cell fraction (not recorded which). These receptors all stem from a male donor with ankylosing spondylitis. Both conserved end residues are part of each CDR3. A D gene is named only where the DNA matches it firmly. Some rows have no size entry. The others give once, few or many, or a class for an expanded clone.

J gene: TRBJ2-1
D gene: NA
V gene: TRBV5-5
clone size: few
CDR3 DNA: TGTGCCAGCAGCTTGGCAGGGACGAGGTGGGAGAATGAGCAGTTCTTC
CDR3 protein: CASSLAGTRWENEQFF

J gene: TRBJ2-5
D gene: TRBD2
V gene: TRBV10-3
clone size: NA
CDR3 DNA: TGTGCCATCAACAGTGGAGCGGGGGAGGGGGAGACCCAGTACTTC
CDR3 protein: CAINSGAGEGETQYF

J gene: TRBJ2-5
D gene: TRBD2
V gene: TRBV5-1
clone size: many
CDR3 DNA: TGCGCCAGCAGCCCCCGAGAGCGGGAGGGGGAGACCCAGTACTTC
CDR3 protein: CASSPREREGETQYF

J gene: TRBJ2-7
D gene: NA
V gene: TRBV7-9
clone size: many
CDR3 DNA: TGTGCCAGCAGCTTAGCAGCGGCCTCCTACGAGCAGTACTTC
CDR3 protein: CASSLAAASYEQYF

J gene: TRBJ2-1
D gene: NA
V gene: TRBV6-1
clone size: few
CDR3 DNA: TGTGCCAGCAGTGAGGAGTGGGAGGGGGCTGAGCAGTTCTTC
CDR3 protein: CASSEEWEGAEQFF

J gene: TRBJ1-2
D gene: NA
V gene: TRBV20-1
clone size: NA
CDR3 DNA: TGCAGTGCGGGGAGTTCGGGATATGGCTACACCTTC
CDR3 protein: CSAGSSGYGYTF

J gene: TRBJ1-2
D gene: NA
V gene: TRBV12-3/TRBV12-4
clone size: few
CDR3 DNA: TGTGCCCTCAACCCGCAGGGGTCCGGCTATGGCTACACCTTC
CDR3 protein: CALNPQGSGYGYTF

J gene: TRBJ2-1
D gene: NA
V gene: TRBV29-1
clone size: NA
CDR3 DNA: TGCAGCGTTGGAGAGTCCTACAATGAGCAGTTCTTC
CDR3 protein: CSVGESYNEQFF

J gene: TRBJ1-1
D gene: NA
V gene: TRBV20-1
clone size: few
CDR3 DNA: TGCAGTGCTGGACAAACAGGGCGCACTGAAGCTTTCTTT
CDR3 protein: CSAGQTGRTEAFF

J gene: TRBJ1-2
D gene: NA
V gene: TRBV7-2
clone size: NA
CDR3 DNA: TGTGCCAGCAGCTTAGTGTCAGGAGAGAACTATGGCTACACCTTC
CDR3 protein: CASSLVSGENYGYTF

J gene: TRBJ2-1
D gene: TRBD2
V gene: TRBV3-1
clone size: NA
CDR3 DNA: TGTGCCAGCAGCCTGGACTGGGGAGGGACGATTATTTACAATGAGCAGTTCTTC
CDR3 protein: CASSLDWGGTIIYNEQFF

J gene: TRBJ1-1
D gene: NA
V gene: TRBV29-1
clone size: many
CDR3 DNA: TGCAGCGTCCTCCGCGGGGGCGGAGTGCCTGAAGCTTTCTTT
CDR3 protein: CSVLRGGGVPEAFF

J gene: TRBJ2-5
D gene: TRBD1
V gene: TRBV7-9
clone size: few
CDR3 DNA: TGTGCCAGCAGCTTCGGCCGGGACAGGGTCGGAGAGACCCAGTACTTC
CDR3 protein: CASSFGRDRVGETQYF

J gene: TRBJ1-5
D gene: NA
V gene: TRBV20-1
clone size: few
CDR3 DNA: TGCAGTGCGACTCCCCATGCAGGGGCGATAGGGGATCAGCCCCAGCATTTT
CDR3 protein: CSATPHAGAIGDQPQHF

J gene: TRBJ2-7
D gene: TRBD2
V gene: TRBV20-1
clone size: few
CDR3 DNA: TGCAGTGCTGGTCTAGCGGGCGGTACGGCGCAGTACTTC
CDR3 protein: CSAGLAGGTAQYF

J gene: TRBJ1-4
D gene: TRBD1
V gene: TRBV7-9
clone size: few
CDR3 DNA: TGTGCCAGCAGTTCGTCAGGGGGATCGTTAGAAAAACTGTTTTTT
CDR3 protein: CASSSSGGSLEKLFF

J gene: TRBJ2-5
D gene: NA
V gene: TRBV7-2
clone size: few
CDR3 DNA: TGTGCCAGCAGCTGGGGGACCGGGACCCAGTACTTC
CDR3 protein: CASSWGTGTQYF

J gene: TRBJ1-1
D gene: NA
V gene: TRBV20-1
clone size: NA
CDR3 DNA: TGCAGTGCTAAAGGAGGGGACGCTGAAGCTTTCTTT
CDR3 protein: CSAKGGDAEAFF

J gene: TRBJ1-1
D gene: NA
V gene: TRBV2
clone size: few
CDR3 DNA: TGTGCCAGCAGCATCAGAGGGACGGTGAACACTGAAGCTTTCTTT
CDR3 protein: CASSIRGTVNTEAFF

J gene: TRBJ2-1
D gene: TRBD2
V gene: TRBV20-1
clone size: many
CDR3 DNA: TGCAGTGCGATTAGCGGGAGCTACAATGAGCAGTTCTTC
CDR3 protein: CSAISGSYNEQFF

J gene: TRBJ2-3
D gene: NA
V gene: TRBV11-2
clone size: NA
CDR3 DNA: TGTGCCAGCAGCGACGGGGCGATCATTAGCACAGATACGCAGTATTTT
CDR3 protein: CASSDGAIISTDTQYF

J gene: TRBJ2-1
D gene: NA
V gene: TRBV2
clone size: few
CDR3 DNA: TGTGCCAGCAGCGCTTATGAACAGGCGTACTCCTACAATGAGCAGTTCTTC
CDR3 protein: CASSAYEQAYSYNEQFF

J gene: TRBJ2-1
D gene: NA
V gene: TRBV20-1
clone size: few
CDR3 DNA: TGCAGTGCTAGAGGAAGCGGGTCCAATGAGCAGTTCTTC
CDR3 protein: CSARGSGSNEQFF

J gene: TRBJ2-1
D gene: NA
V gene: TRBV7-2
clone size: few
CDR3 DNA: TGTGCCAGCAGCCCCAAAAGGTTGAATGAGCAGTTCTTC
CDR3 protein: CASSPKRLNEQFF

J gene: TRBJ1-1
D gene: NA
V gene: TRBV7-9
clone size: NA
CDR3 DNA: TGTGCCAGCAGCCTCGGTCAGGGTTTGGGCACTGAAGCTTTCTTT
CDR3 protein: CASSLGQGLGTEAFF

J gene: TRBJ2-4
D gene: NA
V gene: TRBV5-1
clone size: many
CDR3 DNA: TGCGCCAGCAGCTTGGAGACGGACATTCAGTACTTC
CDR3 protein: CASSLETDIQYF

J gene: TRBJ1-4
D gene: NA
V gene: TRBV5-1
clone size: NA
CDR3 DNA: TGCGCCAGCAGCTACCCTAGCGGGGGGGATGAAAAACTGTTTTTT
CDR3 protein: CASSYPSGGDEKLFF

J gene: TRBJ2-1
D gene: NA
V gene: TRBV5-1
clone size: NA
CDR3 DNA: TGCGCCAGCAGCTTAGGGACACGCAATGAGCAGTTCTTC
CDR3 protein: CASSLGTRNEQFF

J gene: TRBJ2-1
D gene: TRBD2
V gene: TRBV5-1
clone size: many
CDR3 DNA: TGCGCCAGCAGCTTGGTTGTCCCTAGCGGGAGGGCCGCAGAGCAGTTCTTC
CDR3 protein: CASSLVVPSGRAAEQFF

J gene: TRBJ2-5
D gene: NA
V gene: TRBV12-3/TRBV12-4
clone size: NA
CDR3 DNA: TGTGCCAGCAGGGACATAGAGACCCAGTACTTC
CDR3 protein: CASRDIETQYF

J gene: TRBJ1-6
D gene: NA
V gene: TRBV11-2
clone size: few
CDR3 DNA: TGTGCCAGCAGCCGCCTTTGGGATAATTCACCCCTCCACTTT
CDR3 protein: CASSRLWDNSPLHF

J gene: TRBJ2-1
D gene: TRBD2
V gene: TRBV3-1
clone size: NA
CDR3 DNA: TGTGCCAGCAGCCCCTTTGGGGGGGATAGGTCCTACAATGAGCAGTTCTTC
CDR3 protein: CASSPFGGDRSYNEQFF

J gene: TRBJ2-3
D gene: NA
V gene: TRBV24-1
clone size: NA
CDR3 DNA: TGTGCCACCAAGGGAGGCCTCACAGATACGCAGTATTTT
CDR3 protein: CATKGGLTDTQYF

J gene: TRBJ2-3
D gene: NA
V gene: TRBV6-1
clone size: once
CDR3 DNA: TGTGCCAGCATCAGAAGGGGACCAAACACAGATACGCAGTATTTT
CDR3 protein: CASIRRGPNTDTQYF

J gene: TRBJ1-3
D gene: NA
V gene: TRBV15
clone size: NA
CDR3 DNA: TGTGCCACCAGCAGAGATCTCATCCCAGGGGTCACCATATATTTT
CDR3 protein: CATSRDLIPGVTIYF

J gene: TRBJ2-3
D gene: NA
V gene: TRBV5-1
clone size: many
CDR3 DNA: TGCGCCAGCAGCTTGTATCTGGCAGATACGCAGTATTTT
CDR3 protein: CASSLYLADTQYF

J gene: TRBJ2-2
D gene: NA
V gene: TRBV28
clone size: NA
CDR3 DNA: TGTGCCAGCAGTTTCTTCGCAGGGGATAGTTCCGGGAACACCGGGGAGCTGTTTTTT
CDR3 protein: CASSFFAGDSSGNTGELFF

J gene: TRBJ2-3
D gene: TRBD1
V gene: TRBV29-1
clone size: few
CDR3 DNA: TGCAGCGTTGCTCCAGACAGGGCCACAGATACGCAGTATTTT
CDR3 protein: CSVAPDRATDTQYF

J gene: TRBJ1-1
D gene: TRBD1
V gene: TRBV5-1
clone size: many
CDR3 DNA: TGCGCCAGCAGCCCGAACCAATTGACAGGGGGCACTGAAGCTTTCTTT
CDR3 protein: CASSPNQLTGGTEAFF

J gene: TRBJ2-1
D gene: NA
V gene: TRBV29-1
clone size: many
CDR3 DNA: TGCAGCGTCAGGAACCCCTCCTACAATGAGCAGTTCTTC
CDR3 protein: CSVRNPSYNEQFF

J gene: TRBJ2-7
D gene: NA
V gene: TRBV10-2
clone size: NA
CDR3 DNA: TGCGCCAGTACGGGGGCCCTCGAGCAGTACTTC
CDR3 protein: CASTGALEQYF

J gene: TRBJ2-2
D gene: NA
V gene: TRBV7-8
clone size: NA
CDR3 DNA: TGTGCCAGCAGCTTAGCGGGAGCCACCGGGGAGCTGTTTTTT
CDR3 protein: CASSLAGATGELFF

J gene: TRBJ2-2
D gene: NA
V gene: TRBV3-1
clone size: NA
CDR3 DNA: TGTGCCAGCAGCCGACCTGGACAAACCGGGGAGCTGTTTTTT
CDR3 protein: CASSRPGQTGELFF

J gene: TRBJ2-7
D gene: TRBD1
V gene: TRBV2
clone size: NA
CDR3 DNA: TGTGCCAGCAGTGAACCTTGGGGCACAGGGGTCGAGGAGCAGTACTTC
CDR3 protein: CASSEPWGTGVEEQYF

J gene: TRBJ2-1
D gene: TRBD2
V gene: TRBV20-1
clone size: few
CDR3 DNA: TGCAGTGCCCACCGCCGGGGAGGGGTAGTTAAGGATGAGCAGTTCTTC
CDR3 protein: CSAHRRGGVVKDEQFF

J gene: TRBJ1-1
D gene: NA
V gene: TRBV11-1
clone size: NA
CDR3 DNA: TGTGCCAGCAGCCGTCAAAGGGCCAGCACTGAAGCTTTCTTT
CDR3 protein: CASSRQRASTEAFF

J gene: TRBJ1-3
D gene: NA
V gene: TRBV27
clone size: NA
CDR3 DNA: TGTGCCAGCAGTTCCCTCGGGCCGGTCTCTGGAAACACCATATATTTT
CDR3 protein: CASSSLGPVSGNTIYF

J gene: TRBJ2-2
D gene: NA
V gene: TRBV29-1
clone size: many
CDR3 DNA: TGCAGCGTTGAAGCAGGGGTAGCGGGCACCGGGGAGCTGTTTTTT
CDR3 protein: CSVEAGVAGTGELFF

J gene: TRBJ2-3
D gene: NA
V gene: TRBV20-1
clone size: NA
CDR3 DNA: TGCAGTGCCGTCGCAACCGGCACAGATACGCAGTATTTT
CDR3 protein: CSAVATGTDTQYF